This T cell receptor beta chain was sequenced for a study of blood T cell repertoires in COVID-19. Study at large: T cells, B-cell-depleted T cells, or PBMCs provided the cDNA or gDNA that served as material.

Sequencing was performed with immunoSEQ multiplex PCR; in TCRdb, only in-frame clones are kept and a portion is missing. The data show about 200,000 clones, around 83% seen once. Germline CDR1 is KGHDR and CDR2 is SFDVKD. The CDR3 length is 14 residues. V was trimmed by 0 bases and J by 1 base, leaving 3 bases between them. The TCR sequence derives from a woman of 80 years or more with COVID-19, enrolled during active disease. J is TRBJ1-5 and V is TRBV24-1, with unresolved D. The sample taken for sequencing was peripheral blood. Written as DNA, the CDR3 is TGTGCCACCAGTGATTTGCAAAGCAATCAGCCCCAGCATTTT. It yields the protein CATSDLQSNQPQHF.